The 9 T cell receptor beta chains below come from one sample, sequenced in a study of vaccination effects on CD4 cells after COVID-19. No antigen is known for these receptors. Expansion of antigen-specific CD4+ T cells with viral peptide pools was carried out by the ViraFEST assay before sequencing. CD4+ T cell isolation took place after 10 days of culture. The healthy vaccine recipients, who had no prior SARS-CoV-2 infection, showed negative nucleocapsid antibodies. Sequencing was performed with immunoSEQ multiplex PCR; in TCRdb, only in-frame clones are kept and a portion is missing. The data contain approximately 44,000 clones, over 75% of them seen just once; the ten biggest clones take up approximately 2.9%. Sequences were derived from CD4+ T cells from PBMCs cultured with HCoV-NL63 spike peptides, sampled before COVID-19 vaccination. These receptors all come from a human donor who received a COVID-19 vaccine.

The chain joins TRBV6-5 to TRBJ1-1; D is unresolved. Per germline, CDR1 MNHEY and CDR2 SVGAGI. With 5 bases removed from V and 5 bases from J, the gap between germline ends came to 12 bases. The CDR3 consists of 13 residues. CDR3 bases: TGTGCCAGCAGTCCTTGGGGTAGGACTGAAGCTTTCTTT. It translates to CASSPWGRTEAFF.

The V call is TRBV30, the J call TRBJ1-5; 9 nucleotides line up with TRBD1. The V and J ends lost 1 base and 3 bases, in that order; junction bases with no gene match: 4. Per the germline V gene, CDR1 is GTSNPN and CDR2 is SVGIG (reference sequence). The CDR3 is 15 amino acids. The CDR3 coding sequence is TGTGCCTGGAGTGAGGGGACAGGGCCCAATCAGCCCCAGCATTTT. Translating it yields CAWSEGTGPNQPQHF.

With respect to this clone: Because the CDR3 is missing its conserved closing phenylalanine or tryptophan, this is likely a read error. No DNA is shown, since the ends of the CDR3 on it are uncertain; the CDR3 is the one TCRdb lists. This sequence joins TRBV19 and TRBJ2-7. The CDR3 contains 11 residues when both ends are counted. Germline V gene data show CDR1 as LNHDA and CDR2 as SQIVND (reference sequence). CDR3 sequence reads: CASSIVRLGID.

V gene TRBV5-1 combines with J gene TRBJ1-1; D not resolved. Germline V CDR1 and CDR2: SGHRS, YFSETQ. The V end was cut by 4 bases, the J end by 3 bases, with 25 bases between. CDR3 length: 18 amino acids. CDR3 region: CASSPLGSGYREHTEAFF. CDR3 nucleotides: TGCGCCAGCAGCCCCCTCGGGAGTGGGTACAGAGAACACACTGAAGCTTTCTTT.

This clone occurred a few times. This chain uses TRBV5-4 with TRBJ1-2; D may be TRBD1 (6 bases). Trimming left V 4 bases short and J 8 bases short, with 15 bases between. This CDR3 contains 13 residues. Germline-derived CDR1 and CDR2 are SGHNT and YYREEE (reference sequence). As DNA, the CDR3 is TGTGCCAGCAGCCCACAGGGTACTCGGGGCTACACCTTC. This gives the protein CASSPQGTRGYTF.

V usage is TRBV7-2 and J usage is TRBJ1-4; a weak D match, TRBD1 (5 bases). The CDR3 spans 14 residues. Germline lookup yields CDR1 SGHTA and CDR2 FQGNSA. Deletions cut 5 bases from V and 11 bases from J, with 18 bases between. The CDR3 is CASSPPGDPGKLFF. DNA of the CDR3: TGTGCCAGCAGCCCACCCGGGGACCCCGGCAAACTGTTTTTT.

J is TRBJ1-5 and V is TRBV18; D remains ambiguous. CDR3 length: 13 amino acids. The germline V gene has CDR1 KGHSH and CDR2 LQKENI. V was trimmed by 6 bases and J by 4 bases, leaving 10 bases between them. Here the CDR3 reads CASSPGRNQPQHF. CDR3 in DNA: TGTGCCAGCTCGCCAGGTAGAAATCAGCCCCAGCATTTT.

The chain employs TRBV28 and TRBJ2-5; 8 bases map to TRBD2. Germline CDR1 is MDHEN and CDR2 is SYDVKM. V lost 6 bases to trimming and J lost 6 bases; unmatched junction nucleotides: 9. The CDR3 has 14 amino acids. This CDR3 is CASRRTSGGKTQYF. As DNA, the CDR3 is TGTGCCAGCAGGCGGACGAGCGGGGGAAAGACCCAGTACTTC.

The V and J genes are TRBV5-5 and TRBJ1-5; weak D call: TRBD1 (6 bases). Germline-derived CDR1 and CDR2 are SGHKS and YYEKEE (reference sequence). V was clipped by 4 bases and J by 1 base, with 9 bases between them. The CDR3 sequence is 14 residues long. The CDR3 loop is CASSGGTSNQPQHF. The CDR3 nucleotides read TGTGCCAGCAGCGGTGGGACAAGCAATCAGCCCCAGCATTTT.